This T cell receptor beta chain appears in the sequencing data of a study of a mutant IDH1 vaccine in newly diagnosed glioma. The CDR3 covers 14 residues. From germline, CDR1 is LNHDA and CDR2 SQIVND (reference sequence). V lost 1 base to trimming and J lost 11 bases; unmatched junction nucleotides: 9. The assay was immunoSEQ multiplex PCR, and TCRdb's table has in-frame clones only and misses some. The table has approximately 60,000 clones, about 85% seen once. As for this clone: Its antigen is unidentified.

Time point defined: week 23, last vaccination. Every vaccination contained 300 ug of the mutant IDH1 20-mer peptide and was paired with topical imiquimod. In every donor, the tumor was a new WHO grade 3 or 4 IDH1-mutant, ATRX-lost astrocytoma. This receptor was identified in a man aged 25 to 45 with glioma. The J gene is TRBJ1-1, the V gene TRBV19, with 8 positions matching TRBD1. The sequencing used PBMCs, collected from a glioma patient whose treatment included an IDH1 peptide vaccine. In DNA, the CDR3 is TGTGCCAGTAGTATAGGGGACAGGCTCCTGGGGGCTTTCTTT. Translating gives CASSIGDRLLGAFF.